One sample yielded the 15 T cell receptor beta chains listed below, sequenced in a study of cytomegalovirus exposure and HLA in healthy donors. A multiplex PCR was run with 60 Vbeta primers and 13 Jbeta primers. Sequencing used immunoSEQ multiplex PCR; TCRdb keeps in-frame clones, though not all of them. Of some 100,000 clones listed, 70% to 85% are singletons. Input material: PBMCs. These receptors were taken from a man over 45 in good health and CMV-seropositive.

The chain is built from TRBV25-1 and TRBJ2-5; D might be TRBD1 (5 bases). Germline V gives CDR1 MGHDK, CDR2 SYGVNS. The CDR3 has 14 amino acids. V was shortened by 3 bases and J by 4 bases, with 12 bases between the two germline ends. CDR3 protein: CASSEVGVTETQYF. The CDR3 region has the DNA TGTGCCAGCAGTGAGGTAGGGGTCACAGAGACCCAGTACTTC.

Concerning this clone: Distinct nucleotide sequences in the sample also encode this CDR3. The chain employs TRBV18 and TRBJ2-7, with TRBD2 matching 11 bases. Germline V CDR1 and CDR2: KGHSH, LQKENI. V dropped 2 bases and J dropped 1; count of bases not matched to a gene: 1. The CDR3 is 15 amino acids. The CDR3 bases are TGTGCCAGCTCACCAGGGACTAGCGGTTCCTACGAGCAGTACTTC. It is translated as CASSPGTSGSYEQYF. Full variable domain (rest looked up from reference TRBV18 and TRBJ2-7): NAGVMQNPRHLVRRRGQEARLRCSPMKGHSHVYWYRQLPEEGLKFMVYLQKENIIDESGMPKERFSAEFPKEGPSILRIQQVVRGDSAAYFCASSPGTSGSYEQYFGPGTRLTVT.

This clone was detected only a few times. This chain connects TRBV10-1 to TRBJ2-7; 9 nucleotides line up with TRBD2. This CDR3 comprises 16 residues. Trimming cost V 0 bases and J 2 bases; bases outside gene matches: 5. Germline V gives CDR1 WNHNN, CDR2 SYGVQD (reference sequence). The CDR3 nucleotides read TGCGCCAGCAGTGAGTCTGGGTCTAGCGGGGCCTACGAGCAGTACTTC. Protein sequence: CASSESGSSGAYEQYF.

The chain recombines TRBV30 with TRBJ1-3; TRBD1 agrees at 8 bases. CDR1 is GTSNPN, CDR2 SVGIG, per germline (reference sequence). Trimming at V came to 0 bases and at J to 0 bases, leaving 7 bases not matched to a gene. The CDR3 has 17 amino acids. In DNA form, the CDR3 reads TGTGCCTGGAGTGTGGGGGTACAGGGGGTCTCTGGAAACACCATATATTTT. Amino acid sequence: CAWSVGVQGVSGNTIYF.

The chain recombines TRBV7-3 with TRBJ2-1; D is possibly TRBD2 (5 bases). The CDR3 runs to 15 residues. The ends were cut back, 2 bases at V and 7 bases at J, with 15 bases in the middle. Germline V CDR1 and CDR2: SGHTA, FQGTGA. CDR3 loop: CASSLSSTPGNEQFF. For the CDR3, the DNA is TGTGCCAGCAGCTTATCTAGCACCCCTGGGAATGAGCAGTTCTTC.

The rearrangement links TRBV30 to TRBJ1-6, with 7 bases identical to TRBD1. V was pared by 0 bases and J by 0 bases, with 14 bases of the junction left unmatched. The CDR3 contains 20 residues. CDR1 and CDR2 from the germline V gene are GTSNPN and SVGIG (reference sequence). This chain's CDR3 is CAWSVGQGVFSGSYNSPLHF. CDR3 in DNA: TGTGCCTGGAGTGTAGGTCAGGGGGTTTTTTCGGGCTCCTATAATTCACCCCTCCACTTT.

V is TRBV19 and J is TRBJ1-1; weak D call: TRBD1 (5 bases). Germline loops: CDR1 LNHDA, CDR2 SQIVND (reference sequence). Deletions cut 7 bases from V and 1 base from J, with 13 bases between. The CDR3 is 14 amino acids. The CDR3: CASTPGGRNTEAFF. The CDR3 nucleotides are TGTGCCAGTACCCCTGGGGGGAGGAACACTGAAGCTTTCTTT.

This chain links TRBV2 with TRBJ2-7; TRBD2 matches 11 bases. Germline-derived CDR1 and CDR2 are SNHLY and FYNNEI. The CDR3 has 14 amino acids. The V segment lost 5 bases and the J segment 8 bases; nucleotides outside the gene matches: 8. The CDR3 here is CASSSGLAAVKQYF. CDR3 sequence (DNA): TGTGCCAGCAGTTCGGGACTAGCGGCAGTCAAGCAGTACTTC. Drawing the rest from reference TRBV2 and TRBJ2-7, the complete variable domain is EPEVTQTPSHQVTQMGQEVILRCVPISNHLYFYWYRQILGQKVEFLVSFYNNEISEKSEIFDDQFSVERPDGSNFTLKIRSTKLEDSAMYFCASSSGLAAVKQYFGPGTRLTVT.

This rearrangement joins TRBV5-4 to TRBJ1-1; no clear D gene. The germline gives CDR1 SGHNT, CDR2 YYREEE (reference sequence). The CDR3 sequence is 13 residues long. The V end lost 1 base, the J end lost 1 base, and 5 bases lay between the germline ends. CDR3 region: CASSLQQNTEAFF. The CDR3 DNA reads TGTGCCAGCAGCTTGCAACAGAACACTGAAGCTTTCTTT. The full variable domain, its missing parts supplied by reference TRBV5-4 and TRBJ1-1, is ETGVTQSPTHLIKTRGQQVTLRCSSQSGHNTVSWYQQALGQGPQFIFQYYREEENGRGNFPPRFSGLQFPNYSSELNVNALELDDSALYLCASSLQQNTEAFFGQGTRLTVV.

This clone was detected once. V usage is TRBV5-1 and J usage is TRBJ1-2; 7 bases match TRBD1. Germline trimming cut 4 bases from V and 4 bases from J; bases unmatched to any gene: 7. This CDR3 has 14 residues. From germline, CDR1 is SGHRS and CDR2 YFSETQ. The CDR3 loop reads CASSPEGDSYGYTF. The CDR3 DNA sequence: TGCGCCAGCAGCCCCGAGGGGGACAGCTATGGCTACACCTTC.

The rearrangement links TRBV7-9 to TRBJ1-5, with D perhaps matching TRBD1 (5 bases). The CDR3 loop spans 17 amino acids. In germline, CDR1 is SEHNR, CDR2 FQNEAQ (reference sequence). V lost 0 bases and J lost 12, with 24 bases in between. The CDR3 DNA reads TGTGCCAGCAGCTTAGCGACGGCAGGGTCTTCGGCACCGCGCCAGCATTTT. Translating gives CASSLATAGSSAPRQHF.

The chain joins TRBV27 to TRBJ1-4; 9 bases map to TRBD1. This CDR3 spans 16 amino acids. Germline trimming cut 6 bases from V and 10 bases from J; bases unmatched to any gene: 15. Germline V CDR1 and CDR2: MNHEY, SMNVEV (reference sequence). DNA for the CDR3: TGTGCCAGCAGCCCTCAGGGACGGACAGGGGTTGGAAAACTGTTTTTT. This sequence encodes CASSPQGRTGVGKLFF.

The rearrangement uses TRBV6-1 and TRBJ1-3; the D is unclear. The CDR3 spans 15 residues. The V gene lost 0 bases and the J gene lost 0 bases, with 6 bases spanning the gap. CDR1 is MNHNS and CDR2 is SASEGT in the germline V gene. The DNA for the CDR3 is TGTGCCAGCAGTGAAGCTCGGTCCTCTGGAAACACCATATATTTT. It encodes CASSEARSSGNTIYF.

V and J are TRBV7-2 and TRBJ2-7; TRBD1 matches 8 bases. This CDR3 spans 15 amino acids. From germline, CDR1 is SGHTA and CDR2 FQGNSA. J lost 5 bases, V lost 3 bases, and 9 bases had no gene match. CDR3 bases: TGTGCCAGCAGCTTGGACAGGGCTGCCCGTCACGAGCAGTACTTC. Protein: CASSLDRAARHEQYF.

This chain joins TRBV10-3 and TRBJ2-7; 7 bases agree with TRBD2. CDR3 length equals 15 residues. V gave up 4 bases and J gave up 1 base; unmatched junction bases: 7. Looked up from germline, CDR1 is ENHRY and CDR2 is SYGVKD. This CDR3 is CAISGGGRASYEQYF. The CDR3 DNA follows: TGTGCCATCAGTGGGGGGGGTCGGGCTTCCTACGAGCAGTACTTC.